The 31 T cell receptor beta chains given below trace back to one sample, sequenced in a study of radiation and T cells in renal cell carcinoma. Treatment denoted: treatment-naive control, cytoreductive nephrectomy. Data came from immunoSEQ multiplex PCR; TCRdb stores just in-frame clones and leaves some out. Here the sample spans about 15,000 clones, approximately 65% being singletons. The source material was tumor tissue, sampled from a patient whose treatment was nephrectomy without radiotherapy. The source of these receptors is a man in his sixties with renal cell carcinoma.

The V call is TRBV27, the J call TRBJ2-1, with a weak D call TRBD1 (6 bases). Germline V gene lookup returns CDR1 MNHEY and CDR2 SMNVEV (reference sequence). Trimming left V 3 bases short and J 5 bases short, with 14 bases between. The CDR3 extends over 15 amino acids. The CDR3: CASSFPGTPNNEQFF. The CDR3 DNA is TGTGCCAGCAGTTTTCCCGGGACACCGAACAATGAGCAGTTCTTC.

The chain is built from TRBV6-8 and TRBJ2-5, with D uncertain. CDR1 is MNHGY, CDR2 SAAAGT, per germline. This CDR3 is 17 amino acids long. Trimming pared 2 bases from V and 2 bases from J, leaving 18 bases between. As DNA, the CDR3 is TGTGCCAGCAGTTACCGCCGCCGCCGCTACGTACAAGAGACCCAGTACTTC. Protein sequence: CASSYRRRRYVQETQYF.

This chain links TRBV27 with TRBJ1-2, with 12 bases identical to TRBD1. The CDR3 totals 18 residues. V dropped 6 bases and J dropped 1; count of bases not matched to a gene: 12. From germline, CDR1 is MNHEY and CDR2 SMNVEV (reference sequence). The CDR3 nucleotides read TGTGCCAGCAGCCTCCGGGGACAGGGGGCGAGGGGTAACTATGGCTACACCTTC. Translating it yields CASSLRGQGARGNYGYTF.

This clone was detected only a few times. CDR3 DNA sequence: TGTGCCAGCAGCGGCGGGGGGGCATTTCTGGACAATGAGCAGTTCTTC. Translating it yields CASSGGGAFLDNEQFF. The rearrangement joins TRBV9 to TRBJ2-1, with TRBD2 matching 9 bases. Germline V gives CDR1 SGDLS, CDR2 YYNGEE. Losses at the gene ends were 3 bases for V and 5 bases for J; bases not matched to a gene: 9. The CDR3 sequence is 16 residues long.

V and J are TRBV30 and TRBJ2-1, with D possibly being TRBD2 (5 bases). Trimming cost V 5 bases and J 9 bases, with 14 bases left between them. The CDR3 is made up of 12 amino acids. The germline V gene encodes CDR1 GTSNPN and CDR2 SVGIG (reference sequence). CDR3 nucleotide sequence: TGTGCCTGGGCGGCCGGCGGACTTGAGCAGTTCTTC. Translated: CAWAAGGLEQFF.

The chain joins TRBV28 to TRBJ1-1, with a possible D match to TRBD1 (6 bases). The germline V and J ends were trimmed by 2 bases and 1 base, with 8 bases remaining between them. The CDR3 is made up of 14 amino acids. CDR1 MDHEN and CDR2 SYDVKM come from the germline V gene. In DNA form, the CDR3 reads TGTGCCAGCAGTTTAGGACAGCGGAACACTGAAGCTTTCTTT. This encodes CASSLGQRNTEAFF.

The chain carries TRBV15 and TRBJ1-4, with TRBD1 matching over 7 bases. The CDR3 loop spans 18 amino acids. Germline V CDR1 and CDR2: LNHNV, YYDKDF (reference sequence). V lost 0 bases and J lost 4; bases outside the gene matches: 11. This CDR3 reads CATSREYVSGTVNEKLFF. CDR3 nucleotide sequence: TGTGCCACCAGCAGAGAATACGTTTCAGGGACAGTTAATGAAAAACTGTTTTTT.

J is TRBJ1-2 and V is TRBV6-5, with D unresolved. This CDR3 has 15 amino acids. The germline V gene encodes CDR1 MNHEY and CDR2 SVGAGI. V was cut by 5 bases and J by 2 bases, with 15 bases left in between. The chain's CDR3 is CASSVSGQLNYGYTF. Here the CDR3 DNA reads TGTGCCAGCAGTGTCTCCGGGCAGTTAAACTATGGCTACACCTTC.

The V call is TRBV5-6, the J call TRBJ1-4; a possible D gene is TRBD1 (5 bases). This CDR3 is 14 amino acids long. The germline V gene encodes CDR1 SGHDT and CDR2 YYEEEE. Between the trimmed V and J ends, which lost 4 bases and 1 base, there was a span of 8 bases. CDR3 sequence: CASSPGRTNEKLFF. The CDR3 nucleotides read TGTGCCAGCAGCCCGGGACGAACTAATGAAAAACTGTTTTTT. The full variable domain, with the rest looked up from reference TRBV5-6 and TRBJ1-4, is DAGVTQSPTHLIKTRGQQVTLRCSPKSGHDTVSWYQQALGQGPQFIFQYYEEEERQRGNFPDRFSGHQFPNYSSELNVNALLLGDSALYLCASSPGRTNEKLFFGSGTQLSVL.

The chain is built from TRBV10-3 and TRBJ2-7; TRBD1 agrees at 7 bases. The CDR3 is 15 residues long. After removal of 6 bases from V and 0 bases from J, the junction contained 8 bases not matched to a gene. Germline V gives CDR1 ENHRY, CDR2 SYGVKD. The CDR3 DNA sequence: TGTGCCATCAGAGAGAACACAGGGGCCTCCTACGAGCAGTACTTC. Encoded protein: CAIRENTGASYEQYF.

CDR3 DNA: TGTGCCAGCAGCTTAGAAGACAGAAAAGCTTTCTTT. It yields the protein CASSLEDRKAFF. The chain is built from TRBV7-9 and TRBJ1-1; TRBD1 is a possible D gene (5 bases). Germline-derived CDR1 and CDR2 are SEHNR and FQNEAQ (reference sequence). The CDR3 is 12 residues long. Trimming shortened V by 1 base and J by 9 bases, and 9 bases separated the two germline ends.

V and J are TRBV7-5 and TRBJ1-4; the table calls TRBD1, which could not be checked here. TRBV7-5 is a pseudogene. The CDR3 covers 18 residues. The DNA for the CDR3 is TGTGCCAGAAGCTTAGCGGGGACAGGTCTGGTGGTTGGTGAAAAACTGTTTTTT. This encodes CARSLAGTGLVVGEKLFF.

In its sample, this clone ranks as medium-sized. The gene calls are TRBV7-8 and TRBJ2-5, with 11 bases aligning to TRBD2. CDR1 SGHVS and CDR2 FQNEAQ come from the germline V gene. V was pared by 5 bases and J by 5 bases, with 10 bases of the junction left unmatched. This CDR3 comprises 16 residues. Written as DNA, the CDR3 is TGTGCCAGCAGCCAAACTAGCGGGAGTCCCGGGGAGACCCAGTACTTC. Its translation is CASSQTSGSPGETQYF. Full variable domain (outside the CDR3, taken from reference TRBV7-8 and TRBJ2-5): GAGVSQSPRYKVAKRGQDVALRCDPISGHVSLFWYQQALGQGPEFLTYFQNEAQLDKSGLPSDRFFAERPEGSVSTLKIQRTQQEDSAVYLCASSQTSGSPGETQYFGPGTRLLVL.

This chain links TRBV7-9 with TRBJ2-5, with no clear D. Germline CDR1 is SEHNR and CDR2 is FQNEAQ (reference sequence). This CDR3 is 14 amino acids long. The V gene lost 0 bases and the J gene lost 5 bases, with 10 bases spanning the gap. CDR3 nucleotides: TGTGCCAGCAGCTTAGCGCCCGGGCCCGAGACCCAGTACTTC. This sequence encodes CASSLAPGPETQYF. The full variable domain, in which reference TRBV7-9 and TRBJ2-5 provide the parts outside the CDR3, is DTGVSQNPRHKITKRGQNVTFRCDPISEHNRLYWYRQTLGQGPEFLTYFQNEAQLEKSRLLSDRFSAERPKGSFSTLEIQRTEQGDSAMYLCASSLAPGPETQYFGPGTRLLVL.

The CDR3 nucleotides are TGTGCCAGCTCACCAAAAAGGAGCTATGGCTACACCTTC. This codes for CASSPKRSYGYTF. V and J are TRBV18 and TRBJ1-2; D is undetermined. There are 13 residues in the CDR3. The germline V gene has CDR1 KGHSH and CDR2 LQKENI. Trimming took off 2 bases at V and 4 bases at J, with 8 bases between the two ends.

This clone was seen more than once but under ten times. This chain links TRBV7-9 with TRBJ2-7, with a possible D match to TRBD2 (5 bases). The CDR3 runs to 14 residues. In germline, CDR1 is SEHNR, CDR2 FQNEAQ (reference sequence). The V and J ends lost 4 bases and 0 bases respectively, with 10 bases between them. CDR3 coding DNA: TGTGCCAGCAGCTACGGAGGCAGCTCCTACGAGCAGTACTTC. Translated, it gives CASSYGGSSYEQYF.

This chain uses TRBV5-6 with TRBJ2-2; D gene ambiguous. This CDR3 has 14 amino acids. Germline V CDR1 and CDR2: SGHDT, YYEEEE. Trimming pared 0 bases from V and 3 bases from J, leaving 6 bases between. CDR3 coding DNA: TGTGCCAGCAGCTTGGGAGAGTACACCGGGGAGCTGTTTTTT. Translating gives CASSLGEYTGELFF.

The rearrangement uses TRBV9 and TRBJ1-3; 8 bases agree with TRBD1. J gave up 2 bases and V 0 bases, and 7 bases lay outside the gene matches. This CDR3 comprises 17 residues. The germline V gene has CDR1 SGDLS and CDR2 YYNGEE. CDR3 sequence reads: CASSVAGWDRTGNTIYF. CDR3 bases: TGTGCCAGCAGCGTAGCTGGTTGGGACAGGACTGGAAACACCATATATTTT.

The chain links TRBV5-1 to TRBJ1-2; D ambiguous. The germline gives CDR1 SGHRS, CDR2 YFSETQ. The CDR3 has 15 amino acids. V shed 0 bases and J shed 2 bases, with 11 bases lying between them. CDR3 nucleotides: TGCGCCAGCAGCTTGGGGGGTATCCAAAACTATGGCTACACCTTC. Its translation: CASSLGGIQNYGYTF.

This rearrangement joins TRBV5-6 to TRBJ2-1; D may be TRBD2 (6 bases). Between the trimmed V and J ends, which lost 3 bases and 12 bases, there was a span of 28 bases. This CDR3 has 17 amino acids. CDR1 and CDR2 from the germline V gene are SGHDT and YYEEEE. CDR3 nucleotides: TGTGCCAGCAGCTATCCTACCGGGACTCGCGGGGCCGAGGGGCAGTTCTTC. It is translated as CASSYPTGTRGAEGQFF.

DNA of the CDR3: TGTGCCAGCAGTCCCACCGGAGGGAGCCCGGAGCAGTACTTC. Translating it yields CASSPTGGSPEQYF. The chain joins TRBV2 to TRBJ2-7, with D perhaps TRBD2 (6 bases). This CDR3 is 14 amino acids long. V lost 5 bases and J 7 bases, leaving 18 bases between the germline ends. CDR1 is SNHLY, CDR2 FYNNEI, per germline.

The genes are TRBV27 and TRBJ1-5, with a weak D call TRBD1 (6 bases). In germline, CDR1 is MNHEY, CDR2 SMNVEV (reference sequence). V dropped 6 bases and J dropped 6 bases, with 15 bases sitting between them. The length of the CDR3 is 14 residues. The CDR3 spells CASRPTGSAQPQHF. The CDR3 DNA reads TGTGCCAGCAGACCCACAGGGTCGGCTCAGCCCCAGCATTTT.

CDR3: CAISEPGQSADTQYF. The CDR3, as DNA: TGTGCCATCAGTGAACCGGGACAGAGCGCAGATACGCAGTATTTT. The genes are TRBV10-3 and TRBJ2-3; 7 bases line up with TRBD1. The CDR3 is made up of 15 amino acids. CDR1 is ENHRY, CDR2 SYGVKD, per germline. V trimming: 3 bases; J trimming: 4 bases; junction bases outside the gene matches: 7.

The J gene is TRBJ2-3, the V gene TRBV7-2; D uncertain. Germline V gives CDR1 SGHTA, CDR2 FQGNSA. Trimming cost V 2 bases and J 4 bases, with 13 bases left between them. The CDR3 spans 15 residues. CDR3 sequence (DNA): TGTGCCAGCAGCTTATCCCGTACCATCCCAGATACGCAGTATTTT. Its protein is CASSLSRTIPDTQYF.

V and J are TRBV5-1 and TRBJ1-1; D is undetermined. V gave up 1 base and J gave up 1 base, with 8 bases separating them. CDR3 length: 14 amino acids. Per the germline V gene, CDR1 is SGHRS and CDR2 is YFSETQ. The CDR3 spells CASSLIGGNTEAFF. The CDR3 bases are TGCGCCAGCAGCTTGATAGGTGGGAACACTGAAGCTTTCTTT.

The V and J genes are TRBV28 and TRBJ2-1, with 7 bases aligning to TRBD2. The ends lost 4 bases at V and 10 bases at J; junction bases unmatched: 19. Germline-derived CDR1 and CDR2 are MDHEN and SYDVKM. The CDR3 sequence is 17 residues long. CDR3 DNA sequence: TGTGCCAGCAGTTCCCTCCTTATGGGGGAGGGGAGTTTGGAGCAGTTCTTC. Its translation: CASSSLLMGEGSLEQFF.

This clone was picked up a small number of times. The V and J genes are TRBV28 and TRBJ1-2; no definite D call. The CDR3 has 14 residues. The V end was cut by 2 bases, the J end by 4 bases, with 11 bases between. In germline, CDR1 is MDHEN, CDR2 SYDVKM. The CDR3 DNA follows: TGTGCCAGCAGTTTACCGTCCGTGGTCTATGGCTACACCTTC. It translates to CASSLPSVVYGYTF.

The sample holds one count of this clone. The V gene is TRBV5-1, the J gene TRBJ1-5; D is perhaps TRBD1 (5 bases). V lost 5 bases to trimming and J lost 5 bases, with 20 bases between them. The CDR3 totals 16 residues. CDR1 is SGHRS, CDR2 YFSETQ, per germline. The CDR3 nucleotides read TGCGCCAGCAGGCCAGGGTTATCGCAATTCGATCAGCCCCAGCATTTT. Its translation is CASRPGLSQFDQPQHF.

The chain carries TRBV2 and TRBJ1-2; a weak D match, TRBD1 (6 bases). V gave up 6 bases and J gave up 5 bases, with 16 bases separating them. The CDR3 contains 14 residues. Germline CDR1 and CDR2: SNHLY and FYNNEI. The CDR3 loop is CASRRTGTPYGYTF. For the CDR3, the DNA is TGTGCCAGCAGGCGCACAGGGACCCCTTATGGCTACACCTTC.

The chain links TRBV5-5 to TRBJ2-3, with D perhaps TRBD2 (6 bases). Germline values: CDR1 SGHKS, CDR2 YYEKEE (reference sequence). CDR3 length: 13 residues. V lost 0 bases and J 14 bases, leaving 16 bases between the germline ends. The CDR3 region has the DNA TGTGCCAGCAGCTTGGAGGGGACTCCCATGGGGTATTTT. This sequence encodes CASSLEGTPMGYF.

J is TRBJ2-2 and V is TRBV7-8, with unresolved D. Looked up from germline, CDR1 is SGHVS and CDR2 is FQNEAQ. With 2 bases removed from V and 7 bases from J, the gap between germline ends came to 8 bases. This CDR3 spans 13 amino acids. This CDR3 is CASSLLGGGELFF. CDR3 bases: TGTGCCAGCAGCTTATTGGGCGGCGGGGAGCTGTTTTTT.